Listed here are 8 T cell receptor beta chains from one sample, sequenced in a study of blood T cells in healthy people across ages. Primers used in a second PCR of about 6 to 11 cycles were a sample-barcoded 5' primer and a J-beta primer mix. A single record per CDR3 protein comes from TCRdb applying MiXCR to the 5' RACE reads. Altogether 650,000 to 900,000 distinct CDR3 sequences are present, under 80% being singletons, with the ten largest covering roughly 25%. Sequenced input: blood. Receptor source: a man aged 30-40 years in good health.

This chain uses TRBV5-1 with TRBJ2-1; no clear D. The CDR3 has 14 residues. V was clipped by 0 bases and J by 2 bases, with 6 bases between them. CDR1 is SGHRS, CDR2 YFSETQ, per germline. The CDR3 sequence: CASSLEKAYNEQFF. In DNA form, the CDR3 reads TGCGCCAGCAGCTTGGAGAAGGCCTACAATGAGCAGTTCTTC. Full variable domain (remainder filled in from reference TRBV5-1 and TRBJ2-1): KAGVTQTPRYLIKTRGQQVTLSCSPISGHRSVSWYQQTPGQGLQFLFEYFSETQRNKGNFPGRFSGRQFSNSRSEMNVSTLELGDSALYLCASSLEKAYNEQFFGPGTRLTVL.

The gene calls are TRBV4-3 and TRBJ2-1; 10 nucleotides align to TRBD1. The CDR3 length is 17 residues. The V gene's germline CDR1 is LGHNA and CDR2 YSLEER. J gave up 5 bases and V 4 bases, and 11 bases lay outside the gene matches. CDR3 region: CASSPRSAGTGDNEQFF. The CDR3 DNA is TGCGCCAGCAGCCCTAGATCAGCCGGGACAGGGGACAATGAGCAGTTCTTC.

With respect to this clonotype: Relative to the germline gene, one junction end is altered; a read error may explain this. The chain carries TRBV28 and TRBJ1-5; D is unresolved. Germline CDR1 and CDR2: MDHEN and SYDVKM. The CDR3 runs to 12 residues. The CDR3, as DNA: TGTGCCGGCAGTTATGGCAATCAGCCCCAGCATTTT. Amino acid sequence: CAGSYGNQPQHF.

The chain combines TRBV6-5 with TRBJ1-1; D not certain. This CDR3 is built from 14 residues. Trimming cost V 4 bases and J 5 bases, with 14 bases left between them. Germline CDR1 is MNHEY and CDR2 is SVGAGI. The CDR3 nucleotides are TGTGCCAGCAGTTCCCGAGGCGGAGGAACTGAAGCTTTCTTT. Protein sequence: CASSSRGGGTEAFF.

A note on this clonotype: Compared with germline, one end of the junction differs, possibly owing to a read error. The chain links TRBV27 to TRBJ2-1; D is unclear. The CDR3 is 16 amino acids. Germline CDR1 MNHEY, CDR2 SMNVEV (reference sequence). CDR3 in DNA: TGCGCCAGCAGTTTATCGTGGAAGAGCTCCTACAATGAGCAGTTCTTC. The encoded protein is CASSLSWKSSYNEQFF.

This clonotype was found a few times. The V and J genes are TRBV12-3 or TRBV12-4 and TRBJ2-7; TRBD1 matches 9 bases. There are 15 residues in the CDR3. Unmatched junction bases numbered 9, after V lost 4 bases and J lost 5 bases. The CDR3 nucleotides are TGTGCCAGCAGTTACTTGGACAGGGGTAAGAACGAGCAGTACTTC. It specifies CASSYLDRGKNEQYF.

V gene TRBV7-2 combines with J gene TRBJ2-7; D might be TRBD1 (6 bases). Germline-derived CDR1 and CDR2 are SGHTA and FQGNSA. V lost 3 bases and J 6 bases, leaving 15 bases between the germline ends. The CDR3 runs to 14 residues. CDR3 bases: TGTGCCAGCAGCTTTAAACTGACAGGAGCCGAGCAGTACTTC. Protein: CASSFKLTGAEQYF.

Concerning this clonotype itself: Its ends do not fully match the called genes, so a read error is possible. V usage is TRBV20-1 and J usage is TRBJ2-1, with D perhaps TRBD1 (5 bases). This CDR3 has 11 residues. Germline V gene sequence: CDR1 DFQATT, CDR2 SNEGSKA (reference sequence). This CDR3 reads CSAQAYKEQFF. The CDR3 nucleotides read TGCAGTGCACAGGCCTACAAGGAGCAGTTCTTC.